This TCR beta chain was obtained from a study of early T cells in non-severe SARS-CoV-2 infection. Study-wide points: VDJdb matching, biased toward anti-spike CD8 responses, missed private and CD4 specificities.

This clonotype was counted between two and nine times. The target antigen is unknown. The CDR3 is 11 residues long. Per the germline V gene, CDR1 is SGHRS and CDR2 is YFSETQ. V lost 5 bases and J lost 6, with 6 bases in between. Attached unique molecular identifiers marked individual cDNA molecules. Using its own MiXCR run on the 5' RACE reads, TCRdb lists one record per CDR3 protein. The table lists approximately 70,000 distinct CDR3 sequences, approximately 13% of them singletons. The sample was whole blood. The rearrangement joins TRBV5-1 to TRBJ2-1; D gene uncertain. The origin of this receptor is an adult who was a healthcare worker with PCR-confirmed SARS-CoV-2 infection or an uninfected control (not recorded which). The CDR3 here is CASRLANEQFF. The CDR3, as DNA: TGCGCCAGCAGGTTAGCCAATGAGCAGTTCTTC.